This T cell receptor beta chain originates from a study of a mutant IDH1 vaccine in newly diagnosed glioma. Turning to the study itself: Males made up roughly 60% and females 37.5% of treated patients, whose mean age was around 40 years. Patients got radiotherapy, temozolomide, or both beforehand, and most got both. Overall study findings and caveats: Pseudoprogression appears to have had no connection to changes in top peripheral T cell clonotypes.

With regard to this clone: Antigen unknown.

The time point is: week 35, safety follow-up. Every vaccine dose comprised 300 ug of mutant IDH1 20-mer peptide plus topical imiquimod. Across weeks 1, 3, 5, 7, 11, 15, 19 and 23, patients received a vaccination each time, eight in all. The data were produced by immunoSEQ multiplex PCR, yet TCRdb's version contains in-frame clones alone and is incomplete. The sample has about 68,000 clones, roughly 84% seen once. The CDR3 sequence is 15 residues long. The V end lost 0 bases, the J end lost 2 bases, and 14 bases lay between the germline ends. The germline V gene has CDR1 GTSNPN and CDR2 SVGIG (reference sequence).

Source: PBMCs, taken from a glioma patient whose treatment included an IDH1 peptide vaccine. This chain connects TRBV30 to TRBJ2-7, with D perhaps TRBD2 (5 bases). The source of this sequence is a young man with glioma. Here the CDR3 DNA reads TGTGCCTGGAGTGTACTATATCGGGAAGCCTACGAGCAGTACTTC. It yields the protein CAWSVLYREAYEQYF. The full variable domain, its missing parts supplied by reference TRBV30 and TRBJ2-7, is SQTIHQWPATLVQPVGSPLSLECTVEGTSNPNLYWYRQAAGRGLQLLFYSVGIGQISSEVPQNLSASRPQDRQFILSSKKLLLSDSGFYLCAWSVLYREAYEQYFGPGTRLTVT.